This T cell receptor (beta chain) appears in the sequencing data of a study of cytotoxic CD8 clonotypes in ibrutinib-treated CLL. Study conclusions and caveats: Treatment left the uncommon public clonotypes either contracted or stable in frequency.

CDR1 is MNHEY and CDR2 is SMNVEV in the germline V gene (reference sequence). The CDR3 contains 19 residues. The V gene end was trimmed by 6 bases and the J gene end by 1 base; junction bases not matched to a gene: 12. In regard to this clone: Its antigen is currently unknown.

Produced via immunoSEQ multiplex PCR; TCRdb's table is partial and in-frame only. The table shows 300,000 or so clones, with roughly 67% occurring only once. This receptor was identified in a human donor with chronic lymphocytic leukemia. This chain links TRBV27 with TRBJ2-3; TRBD2 agrees at 14 bases. Material: PBMCs, obtained after 36 months of ibrutinib treatment. CDR3 sequence: CASSLGLAGVRVRTDTQYF. CDR3 sequence (DNA): TGTGCCAGCAGCCTGGGACTAGCGGGAGTAAGGGTCCGCACAGATACGCAGTATTTT.